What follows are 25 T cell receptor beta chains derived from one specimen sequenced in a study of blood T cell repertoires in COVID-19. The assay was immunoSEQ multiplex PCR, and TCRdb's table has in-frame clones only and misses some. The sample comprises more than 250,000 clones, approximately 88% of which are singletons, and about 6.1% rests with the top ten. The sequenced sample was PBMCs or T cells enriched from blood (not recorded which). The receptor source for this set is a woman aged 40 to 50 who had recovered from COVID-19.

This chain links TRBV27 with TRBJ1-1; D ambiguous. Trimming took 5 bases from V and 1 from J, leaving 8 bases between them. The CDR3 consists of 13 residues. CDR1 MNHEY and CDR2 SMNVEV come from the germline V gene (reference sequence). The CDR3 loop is CASSPVRNTEAFF. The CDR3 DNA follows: TGTGCCAGCAGTCCCGTCAGGAACACTGAAGCTTTCTTT.

The CDR3 loop reads CASSLTSGRIDEQFF. CDR3 DNA sequence: TGTGCCAGCAGCCTAACTAGCGGGAGGATCGATGAGCAGTTCTTC. This chain joins TRBV7-2 and TRBJ2-1, with 12 bases fitting TRBD2. This CDR3 region has 15 residues. Trimming at V came to 5 bases and at J to 8 bases, leaving 7 bases not matched to a gene. Germline-derived CDR1 and CDR2 are SGHTA and FQGNSA. Supplemented by reference TRBV7-2 and TRBJ2-1, the full variable domain reads GAGVSQSPSNKVTEKGKDVELRCDPISGHTALYWYRQSLGQGLEFLIYFQGNSAPDKSGLPSDRFSAERTGGSVSTLTIQRTQQEDSAVYLCASSLTSGRIDEQFFGPGTRLTVL.

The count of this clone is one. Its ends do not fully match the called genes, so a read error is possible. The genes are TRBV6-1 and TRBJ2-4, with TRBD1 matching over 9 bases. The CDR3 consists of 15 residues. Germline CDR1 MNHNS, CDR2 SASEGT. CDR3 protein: CASNEQGASKNIQYF. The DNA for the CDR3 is TGTGCCAGCAATGAACAGGGGGCATCCAAAAACATTCAGTACTTC.

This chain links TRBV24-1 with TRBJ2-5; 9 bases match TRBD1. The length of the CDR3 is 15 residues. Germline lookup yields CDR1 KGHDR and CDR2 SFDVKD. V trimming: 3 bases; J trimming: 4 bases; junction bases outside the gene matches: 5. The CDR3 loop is CATSDPQTGGETQYF. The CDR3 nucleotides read TGTGCCACCAGTGATCCCCAGACAGGGGGAGAGACCCAGTACTTC.

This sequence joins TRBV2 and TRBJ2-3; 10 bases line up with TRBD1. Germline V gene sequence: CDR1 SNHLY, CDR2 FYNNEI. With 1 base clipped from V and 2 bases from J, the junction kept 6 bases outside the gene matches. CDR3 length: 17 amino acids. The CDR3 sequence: CASSEGRDRGYTDTQYF. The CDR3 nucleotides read TGTGCCAGCAGTGAAGGAAGGGACAGGGGATACACAGATACGCAGTATTTT. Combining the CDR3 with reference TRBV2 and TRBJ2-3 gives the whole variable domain EPEVTQTPSHQVTQMGQEVILRCVPISNHLYFYWYRQILGQKVEFLVSFYNNEISEKSEIFDDQFSVERPDGSNFTLKIRSTKLEDSAMYFCASSEGRDRGYTDTQYFGPGTRLTVL.

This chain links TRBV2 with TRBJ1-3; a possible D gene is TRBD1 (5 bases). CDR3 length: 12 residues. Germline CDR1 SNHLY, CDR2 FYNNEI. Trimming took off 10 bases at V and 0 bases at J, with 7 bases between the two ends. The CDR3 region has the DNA TGTGCCACCCAGGGCTCTGGAAACACCATATATTTT. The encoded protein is CATQGSGNTIYF.

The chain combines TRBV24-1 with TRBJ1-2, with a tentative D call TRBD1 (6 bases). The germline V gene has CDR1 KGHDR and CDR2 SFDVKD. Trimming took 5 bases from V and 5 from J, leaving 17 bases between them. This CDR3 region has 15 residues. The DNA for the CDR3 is TGTGCCACCAGTGGGGTGGGGACAAGCGATTATGGCTACACCTTC. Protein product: CATSGVGTSDYGYTF.

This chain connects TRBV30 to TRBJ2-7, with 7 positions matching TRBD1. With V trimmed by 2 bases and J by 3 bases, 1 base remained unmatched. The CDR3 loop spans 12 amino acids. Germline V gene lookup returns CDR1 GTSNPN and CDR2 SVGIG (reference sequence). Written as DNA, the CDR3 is TGTGCCTGGAGTTGGACAGGCTACGAGCAGTACTTC. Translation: CAWSWTGYEQYF.

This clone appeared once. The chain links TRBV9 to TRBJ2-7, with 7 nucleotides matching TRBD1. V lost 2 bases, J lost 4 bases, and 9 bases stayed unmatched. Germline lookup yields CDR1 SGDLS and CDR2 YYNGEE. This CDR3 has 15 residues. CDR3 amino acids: CASSVTGDLGYEQYF. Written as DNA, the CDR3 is TGTGCCAGCAGCGTCACAGGGGACCTTGGTTACGAGCAGTACTTC.

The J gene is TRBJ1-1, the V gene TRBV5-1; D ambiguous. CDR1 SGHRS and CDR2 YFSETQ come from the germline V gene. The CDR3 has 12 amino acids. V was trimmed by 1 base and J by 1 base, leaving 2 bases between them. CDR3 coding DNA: TGCGCCAGCAGCTTGCAGAACACTGAAGCTTTCTTT. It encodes CASSLQNTEAFF.

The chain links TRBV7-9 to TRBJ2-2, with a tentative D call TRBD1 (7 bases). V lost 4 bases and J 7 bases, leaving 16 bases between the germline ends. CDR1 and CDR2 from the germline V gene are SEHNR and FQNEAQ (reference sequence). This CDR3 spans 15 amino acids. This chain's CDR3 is CASSSGQEEGGELFF. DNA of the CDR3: TGTGCCAGCAGCTCCGGACAGGAGGAGGGCGGGGAGCTGTTTTTT.

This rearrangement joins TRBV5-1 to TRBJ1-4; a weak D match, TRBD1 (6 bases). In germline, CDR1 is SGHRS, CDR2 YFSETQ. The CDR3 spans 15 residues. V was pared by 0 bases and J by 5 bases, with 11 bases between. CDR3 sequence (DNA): TGCGCCAGCAGCTTGGCGTTGGGGGCCAATGAAAAACTGTTTTTT. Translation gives CASSLALGANEKLFF.

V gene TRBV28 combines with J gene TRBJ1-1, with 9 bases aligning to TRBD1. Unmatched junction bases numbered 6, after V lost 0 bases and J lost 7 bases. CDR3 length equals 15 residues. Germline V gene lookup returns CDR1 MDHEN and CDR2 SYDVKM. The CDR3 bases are TGTGCCAGCAGTTTATGGGGGGACAGGGCTTTTGAAGCTTTCTTT. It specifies CASSLWGDRAFEAFF.

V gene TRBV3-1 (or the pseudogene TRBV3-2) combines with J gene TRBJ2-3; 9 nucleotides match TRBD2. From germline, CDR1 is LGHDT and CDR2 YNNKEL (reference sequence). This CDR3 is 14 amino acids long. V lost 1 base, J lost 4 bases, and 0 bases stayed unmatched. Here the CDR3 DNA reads TGTGCCAGCAGCCAAGGCGGGGGGGCAGATACGCAGTATTTT. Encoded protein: CASSQGGGADTQYF.

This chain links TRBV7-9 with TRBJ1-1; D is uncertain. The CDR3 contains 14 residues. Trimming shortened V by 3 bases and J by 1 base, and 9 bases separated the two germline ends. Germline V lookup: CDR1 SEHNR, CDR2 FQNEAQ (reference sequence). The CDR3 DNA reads TGTGCCAGCAGCTTTTTAGTGCAGAACACTGAAGCTTTCTTT. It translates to CASSFLVQNTEAFF.

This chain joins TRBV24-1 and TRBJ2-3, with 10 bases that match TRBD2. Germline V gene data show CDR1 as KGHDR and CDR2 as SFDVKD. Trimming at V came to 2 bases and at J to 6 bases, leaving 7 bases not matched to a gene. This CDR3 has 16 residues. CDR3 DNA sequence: TGTGCCACCAGTGATTCCGGGACTAGCGATAGGGATACGCAGTATTTT. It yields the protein CATSDSGTSDRDTQYF.

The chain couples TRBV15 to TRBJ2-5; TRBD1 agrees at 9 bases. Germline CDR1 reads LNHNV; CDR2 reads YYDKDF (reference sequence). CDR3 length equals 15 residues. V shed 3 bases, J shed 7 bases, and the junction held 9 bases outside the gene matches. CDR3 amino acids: CATSRAGTGSRTQYF. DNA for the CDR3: TGTGCCACCAGCAGGGCCGGGACAGGGAGTCGGACCCAGTACTTC.

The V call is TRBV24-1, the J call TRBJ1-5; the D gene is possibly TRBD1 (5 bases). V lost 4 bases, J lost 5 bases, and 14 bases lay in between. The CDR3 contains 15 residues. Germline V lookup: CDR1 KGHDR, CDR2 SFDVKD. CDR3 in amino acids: CATSEGGKGYQPQHF. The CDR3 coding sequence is TGTGCCACCAGTGAGGGGGGGAAGGGTTATCAGCCCCAGCATTTT.

CDR3 protein: CASSPPGGYTEAFF. The CDR3 nucleotides are TGTGCCAGCAGTCCCCCAGGGGGTTACACTGAAGCTTTCTTT. The J gene is TRBJ1-1, the V gene TRBV28; 7 nucleotides align to TRBD1. This CDR3 spans 14 amino acids. V gave up 5 bases and J gave up 3 bases; unmatched junction bases: 6. Germline-derived CDR1 and CDR2 are MDHEN and SYDVKM.

The CDR3 DNA reads as TGTGCCAGCAGCCCACGGCTCGGGTCCTCTGGGGCCAACGTCCTGACTTTC. It specifies CASSPRLGSSGANVLTF. The chain is built from TRBV7-2 and TRBJ2-6; D gene unclear. This CDR3 spans 17 amino acids. Germline V gives CDR1 SGHTA, CDR2 FQGNSA. Deletions cut 5 bases from V and 0 bases from J, with 14 bases between.

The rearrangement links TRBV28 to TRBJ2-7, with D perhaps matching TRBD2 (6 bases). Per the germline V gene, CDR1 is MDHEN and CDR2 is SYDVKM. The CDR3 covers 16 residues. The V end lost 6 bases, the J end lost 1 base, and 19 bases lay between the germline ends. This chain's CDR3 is CASSSRWGEGSYEQYF. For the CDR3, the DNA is TGTGCCAGCAGCTCCAGGTGGGGGGAAGGGTCCTACGAGCAGTACTTC.

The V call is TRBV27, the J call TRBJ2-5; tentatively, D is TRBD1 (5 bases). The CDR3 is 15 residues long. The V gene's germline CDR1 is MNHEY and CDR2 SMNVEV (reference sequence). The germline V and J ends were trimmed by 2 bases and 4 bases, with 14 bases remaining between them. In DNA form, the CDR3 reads TGTGCCAGCAGTTTACGGCACCCAAGGGGAGAGACCCAGTACTTC. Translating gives CASSLRHPRGETQYF.

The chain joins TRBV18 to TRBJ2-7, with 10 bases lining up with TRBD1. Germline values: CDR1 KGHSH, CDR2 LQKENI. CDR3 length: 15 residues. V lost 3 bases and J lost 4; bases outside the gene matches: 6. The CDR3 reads CASSPGDRGWYEQYF. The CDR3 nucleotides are TGTGCCAGCTCACCGGGGGACAGGGGCTGGTACGAGCAGTACTTC. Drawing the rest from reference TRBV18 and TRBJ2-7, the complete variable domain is NAGVMQNPRHLVRRRGQEARLRCSPMKGHSHVYWYRQLPEEGLKFMVYLQKENIIDESGMPKERFSAEFPKEGPSILRIQQVVRGDSAAYFCASSPGDRGWYEQYFGPGTRLTVT.

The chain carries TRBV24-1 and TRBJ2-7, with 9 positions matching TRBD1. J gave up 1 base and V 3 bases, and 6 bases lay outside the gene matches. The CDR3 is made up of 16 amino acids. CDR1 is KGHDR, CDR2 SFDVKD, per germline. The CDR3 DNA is TGTGCCACCAGTGATCCAACCGGGACAGGGTCCTACGAGCAGTACTTC. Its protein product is CATSDPTGTGSYEQYF.

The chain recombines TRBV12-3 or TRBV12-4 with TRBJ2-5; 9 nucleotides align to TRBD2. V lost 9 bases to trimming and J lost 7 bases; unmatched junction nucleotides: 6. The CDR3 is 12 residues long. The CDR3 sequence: CASASGIVTQYF. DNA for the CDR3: TGTGCCAGTGCTAGCGGGATCGTGACCCAGTACTTC.